The clone carrying this T cell receptor beta chain came up a few times. Germline V CDR1 and CDR2: DFQATT, SNEGSKA (reference sequence). CDR3 size: 18 residues. The V segment lost 6 bases and the J segment 7 bases; nucleotides outside the gene matches: 17. These data come from a study of identical twins. TCRdb fed the 5' RACE reads into MiXCR, producing one record per CDR3 protein. Among over 600,000 distinct CDR3 sequences listed, 21% were seen once. This sample also appeared in a second study, on T cells expressing NK-cell markers.

Sequenced sample: PBMCs. V usage is TRBV20-1 and J usage is TRBJ2-1; 14 positions agree with TRBD2. The TCR comes from a woman aged 18-30 years in good health. CDR3 protein: CSATREGLAGGRVNEQFF. The CDR3, as DNA: TGCAGTGCCACTAGAGAAGGACTAGCGGGGGGCCGAGTTAATGAGCAGTTCTTC.